This T cell receptor (beta chain) derives from a study of patients and donors after allogeneic stem cell transplantation. Trimming took 11 bases from V and 0 from J; bases not matched to a gene: 11. CDR1 MNHNY and CDR2 SVGAGI come from the germline V gene (reference sequence). The length of the CDR3 is 15 residues. This clonotype was observed a handful of times. TCRdb reanalysed the RT-PCR reads using MiXCR and keeps one entry per CDR3 protein. This table holds some 150,000 distinct CDR3 sequences, roughly two fifths found once. This clonotype was sampled from a human donor who was either an allogeneic HSCT recipient or a stem cell or donor lymphocyte infusion donor (not recorded which). It is not recorded whose cells these are; they may come from a transplant donor. Sample: blood, either unsorted or a sorted T cell fraction (not recorded which). This chain joins TRBV6-6 and TRBJ2-3, with 7 nucleotides matching TRBD2. DNA for the CDR3: TGTGCCGCCTCCGACGGGCGGGAGAGCACAGATACGCAGTATTTT. It encodes CAASDGRESTDTQYF.